The 10 T cell receptor beta chains below were found in one sample sequenced in a study of siplizumab effects on memory and regulatory T cells. Sequenced by immunoSEQ multiplex PCR; TCRdb stores in-frame clones only, minus some. The sample lists about 110,000 clones; about 91% were seen once. The sequencing input was Tregs sorted from blood. The receptors derive from a human donor in good health.

The chain couples TRBV7-2 to TRBJ2-2, with 8 nucleotides matching TRBD1. This CDR3 has 17 amino acids. CDR1 and CDR2 (germline): SGHTA, FQGNSA. V was pared by 6 bases and J by 3 bases, with 12 bases of the junction left unmatched. The CDR3 sequence is CASSYFHQGADTGELFF. For the CDR3, the DNA is TGTGCCAGCAGTTATTTTCATCAGGGGGCGGACACCGGGGAGCTGTTTTTT.

This clone was recorded only once. This rearrangement joins TRBV6-6 to TRBJ2-7; D not resolved. V was clipped by 0 bases and J by 3 bases, with 15 bases between them. The CDR3 is 16 residues long. Germline V lookup: CDR1 MNHNY, CDR2 SVGAGI (reference sequence). The DNA for the CDR3 is TGTGCCAGCAGTTACTCGAGTTTCTTGGGTATCTACGAGCAGTACTTC. Translating gives CASSYSSFLGIYEQYF.

The CDR3 DNA is TGCAGCGTTCGATACAGGGTCGGCGAGCAGTACTTC. Its protein is CSVRYRVGEQYF. The chain is built from TRBV29-1 and TRBJ2-7; TRBD1 is a possible D gene (6 bases). Trimming shortened V by 5 bases and J by 6 bases, and 14 bases separated the two germline ends. This CDR3 has 12 amino acids. CDR1 is SQVTM and CDR2 is ANQGSEA in the germline V gene.

The chain carries TRBV14 and TRBJ1-2, with a tentative D call TRBD1 (5 bases). CDR1 SGHDN and CDR2 FVKESK come from the germline V gene. The CDR3 consists of 13 residues. Trimming took off 6 bases at V and 4 bases at J, with 12 bases between the two ends. This chain's CDR3 is CASSPDRTYGYTF. The DNA of the CDR3 is TGTGCCAGCAGTCCAGACAGAACCTATGGCTACACCTTC.

The chain is built from TRBV6-6 and TRBJ2-2; D call uncertain. The germline V gene has CDR1 MNHNY and CDR2 SVGAGI (reference sequence). V was pared by 3 bases and J by 2 bases, with 4 bases between. There are 13 residues in the CDR3. The CDR3 loop is CASSYVNTGELFF. The DNA for the CDR3 is TGTGCCAGCAGTTATGTCAACACCGGGGAGCTGTTTTTT.

The chain combines TRBV6-5 with TRBJ1-5, with a possible D match to TRBD1 (5 bases). This CDR3 has 14 amino acids. Germline-derived CDR1 and CDR2 are MNHEY and SVGAGI. V lost 2 bases and J 4 bases, leaving 9 bases between the germline ends. The CDR3 loop is CASSYQGRNQPQHF. The CDR3 region has the DNA TGTGCCAGCAGTTACCAGGGCAGGAATCAGCCCCAGCATTTT.

The rearrangement uses TRBV29-1 and TRBJ2-7, with 7 bases fitting TRBD1. The J segment lost 6 bases and the V segment lost 1 base, leaving 15 bases of the junction unmatched. There are 16 residues in the CDR3. Germline V gives CDR1 SQVTM, CDR2 ANQGSEA. The CDR3 nucleotides read TGCAGCGTTGAAGGGTCGACAGGGAGCATCGGTCGCGAGCAGTACTTC. Translation: CSVEGSTGSIGREQYF.

The chain recombines TRBV18 with TRBJ1-1; perhaps TRBD1 as D (5 bases). This CDR3 is 13 amino acids long. Trimming removed 2 bases from V and 6 bases from J, with 10 bases in between. Germline loops: CDR1 KGHSH, CDR2 LQKENI. CDR3 bases: TGTGCCAGCTCACCAAAGACAGTACCTGAAGCTTTCTTT. Translating it yields CASSPKTVPEAFF.

J is TRBJ2-3 and V is TRBV18, with 7 bases lining up with TRBD2. The J segment lost 2 bases and the V segment lost 3 bases, leaving 2 bases of the junction unmatched. CDR1 KGHSH and CDR2 LQKENI come from the germline V gene. This CDR3 has 14 amino acids. This chain's CDR3 is CASSPGTNTDTQYF. CDR3 DNA sequence: TGTGCCAGCTCACCGGGGACTAACACAGATACGCAGTATTTT.

The chain employs TRBV23-1 and TRBJ2-5; 7 bases fit TRBD2. Gene TRBJ2-7 matches the end of the DNA better, so the J call may be wrong. TRBV23-1 is labeled an ORF, and its function is uncertain. The CDR3 sequence is 17 residues long. CDR3 amino acids: CASSQSTSPRGDYEQYF. CDR3 nucleotides: TGCGCCAGCAGTCAATCAACGAGCCCTCGGGGGGACTACGAGCAGTACTTC.